This TCR beta chain was obtained from a study of T cell responses to AZD1222 COVID-19 vaccine. Assay: immunoSEQ multiplex PCR; the TCRdb copy retains only in-frame clones and omits some. The sample yields about 170,000 clones, just under 90% seen once. The V gene lost 2 bases and the J gene lost 8 bases, with 15 bases spanning the gap. The germline V gene has CDR1 MGHDK and CDR2 SYGVNS. This CDR3 region has 14 residues. The starting material was peripheral blood, obtained 28 days after the second dose of the MenACWY control vaccine. The chain uses TRBV25-1 and TRBJ1-2, with D tentatively TRBD1 (6 bases). The origin of this receptor is an adult who received the MenACWY meningococcal vaccine as a control. The CDR3 here is CASSEQGTLGGYTF. The CDR3 DNA is TGTGCCAGCAGTGAACAGGGGACTCTGGGGGGCTACACCTTC.